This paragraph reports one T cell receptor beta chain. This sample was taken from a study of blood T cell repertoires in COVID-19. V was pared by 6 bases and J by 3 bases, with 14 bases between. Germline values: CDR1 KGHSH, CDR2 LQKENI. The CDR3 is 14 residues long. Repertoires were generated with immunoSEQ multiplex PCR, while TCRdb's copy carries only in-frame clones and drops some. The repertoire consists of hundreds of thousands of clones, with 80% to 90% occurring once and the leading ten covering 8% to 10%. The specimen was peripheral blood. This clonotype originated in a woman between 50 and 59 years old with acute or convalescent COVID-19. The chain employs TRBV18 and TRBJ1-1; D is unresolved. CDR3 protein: CASSGERGHTEAFF. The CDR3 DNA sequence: TGTGCCAGCTCCGGGGAGAGAGGGCACACTGAAGCTTTCTTT.